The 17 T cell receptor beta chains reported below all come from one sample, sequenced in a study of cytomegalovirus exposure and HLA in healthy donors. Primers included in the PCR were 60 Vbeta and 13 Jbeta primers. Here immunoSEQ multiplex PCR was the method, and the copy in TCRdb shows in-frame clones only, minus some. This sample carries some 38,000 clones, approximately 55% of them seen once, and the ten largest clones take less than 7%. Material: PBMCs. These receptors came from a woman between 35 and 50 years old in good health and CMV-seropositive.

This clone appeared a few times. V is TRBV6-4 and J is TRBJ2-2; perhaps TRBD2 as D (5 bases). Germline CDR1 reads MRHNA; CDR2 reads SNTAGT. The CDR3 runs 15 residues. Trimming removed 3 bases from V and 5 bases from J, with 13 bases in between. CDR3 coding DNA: TGTGCCAGCAGTGATAAGGGAGATGGTACCGGGGAGCTGTTTTTT. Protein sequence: CASSDKGDGTGELFF.

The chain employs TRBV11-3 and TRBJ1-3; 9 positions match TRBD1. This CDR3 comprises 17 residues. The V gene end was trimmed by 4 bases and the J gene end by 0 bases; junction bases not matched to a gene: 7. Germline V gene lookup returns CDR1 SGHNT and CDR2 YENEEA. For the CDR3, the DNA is TGTGCCAGCAGCTGGGGACAGGGCAGAAGCTCTGGAAACACCATATATTTT. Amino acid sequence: CASSWGQGRSSGNTIYF.

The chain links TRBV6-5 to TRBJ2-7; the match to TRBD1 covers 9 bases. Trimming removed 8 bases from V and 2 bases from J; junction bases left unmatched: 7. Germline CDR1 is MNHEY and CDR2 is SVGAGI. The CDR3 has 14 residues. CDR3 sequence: CASYPGQGTYEQYF. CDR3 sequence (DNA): TGTGCCAGCTATCCGGGACAGGGCACCTACGAGCAGTACTTC.

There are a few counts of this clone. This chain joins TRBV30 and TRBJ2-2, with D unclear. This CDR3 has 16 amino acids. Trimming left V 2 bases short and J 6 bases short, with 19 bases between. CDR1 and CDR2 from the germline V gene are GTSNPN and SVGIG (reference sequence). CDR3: CAWSPLRGFGSGELFF. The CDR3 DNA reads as TGTGCCTGGAGTCCCCTACGTGGCTTCGGGTCCGGGGAGCTGTTTTTT.

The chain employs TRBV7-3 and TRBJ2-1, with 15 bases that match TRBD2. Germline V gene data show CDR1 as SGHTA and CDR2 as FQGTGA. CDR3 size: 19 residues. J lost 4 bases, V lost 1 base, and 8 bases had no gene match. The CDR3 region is CASSLSYGTSGGLYNEQFF. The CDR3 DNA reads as TGTGCCAGCAGCTTAAGCTACGGGACTAGCGGGGGGCTTTACAATGAGCAGTTCTTC.

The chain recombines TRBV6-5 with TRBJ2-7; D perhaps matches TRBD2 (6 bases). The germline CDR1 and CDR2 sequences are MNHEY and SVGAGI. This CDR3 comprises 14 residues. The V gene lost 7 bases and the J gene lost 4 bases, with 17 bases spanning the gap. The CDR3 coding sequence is TGTGCCAGCACATCCCCGGGAGCGTTGTACGAGCAGTACTTC. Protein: CASTSPGALYEQYF.

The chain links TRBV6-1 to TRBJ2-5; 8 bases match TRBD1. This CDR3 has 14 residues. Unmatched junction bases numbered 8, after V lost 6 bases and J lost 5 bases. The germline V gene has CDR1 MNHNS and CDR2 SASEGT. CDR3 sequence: CASREDRALETQYF. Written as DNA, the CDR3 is TGTGCCAGCAGGGAGGACAGGGCGCTCGAGACCCAGTACTTC.

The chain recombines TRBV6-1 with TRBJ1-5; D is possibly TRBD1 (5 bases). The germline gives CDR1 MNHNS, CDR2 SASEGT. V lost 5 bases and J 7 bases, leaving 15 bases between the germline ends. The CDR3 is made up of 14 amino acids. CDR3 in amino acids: CASSRRVQGQPQHF. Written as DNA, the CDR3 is TGTGCCAGCAGTCGAAGGGTCCAGGGACAGCCCCAGCATTTT.

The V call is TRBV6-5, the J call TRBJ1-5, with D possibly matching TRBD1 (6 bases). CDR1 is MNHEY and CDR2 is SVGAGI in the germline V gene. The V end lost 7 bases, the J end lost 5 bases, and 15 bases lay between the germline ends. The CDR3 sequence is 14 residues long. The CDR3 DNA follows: TGTGCCAGCACTCGCGGGGGGGCCTATCAGCCCCAGCATTTT. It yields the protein CASTRGGAYQPQHF.

The CDR3 DNA reads as TGCGCCAGCAGCTTGAGTAGCGGACTTTACAATGAGCAGTTCTTC. Encoded protein: CASSLSSGLYNEQFF. The rearrangement uses TRBV5-1 and TRBJ2-1; D is possibly TRBD2 (6 bases). V was pared by 1 base and J by 4 bases, with 12 bases between. The germline V gene encodes CDR1 SGHRS and CDR2 YFSETQ. The CDR3 contains 15 residues.

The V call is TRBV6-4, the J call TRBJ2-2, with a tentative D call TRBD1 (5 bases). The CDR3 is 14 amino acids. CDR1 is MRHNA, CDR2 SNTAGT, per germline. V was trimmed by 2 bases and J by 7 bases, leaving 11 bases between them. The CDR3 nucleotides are TGTGCCAGCAGTGACCAGGGAACTGGCGGGGAGCTGTTTTTT. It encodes CASSDQGTGGELFF.

The CDR3, as DNA: TGTGCCAGTAGTTCCTTAGGGAGGAACACTGAAGCTTTCTTT. It specifies CASSSLGRNTEAFF. The chain links TRBV19 to TRBJ1-1; no clear D. V was pared by 5 bases and J by 1 base, with 11 bases between. There are 14 residues in the CDR3. Germline CDR1 is LNHDA and CDR2 is SQIVND (reference sequence).

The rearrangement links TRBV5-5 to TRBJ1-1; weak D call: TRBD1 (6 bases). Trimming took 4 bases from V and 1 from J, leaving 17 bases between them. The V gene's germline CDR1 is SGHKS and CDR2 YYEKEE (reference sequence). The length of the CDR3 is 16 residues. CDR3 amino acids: CASSPQRVGGNTEAFF. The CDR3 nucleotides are TGTGCCAGCAGCCCGCAGAGGGTAGGGGGGAACACTGAAGCTTTCTTT. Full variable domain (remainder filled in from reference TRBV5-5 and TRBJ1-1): DAGVTQSPTHLIKTRGQQVTLRCSPISGHKSVSWYQQVLGQGPQFIFQYYEKEERGRGNFPDRFSARQFPNYSSELNVNALLLGDSALYLCASSPQRVGGNTEAFFGQGTRLTVV.

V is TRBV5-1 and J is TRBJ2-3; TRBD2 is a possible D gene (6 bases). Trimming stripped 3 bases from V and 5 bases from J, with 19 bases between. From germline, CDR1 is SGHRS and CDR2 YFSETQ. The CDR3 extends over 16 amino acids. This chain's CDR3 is CASSSSGAGRRDTQYF. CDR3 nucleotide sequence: TGCGCCAGCAGCTCGTCCGGGGCGGGGAGGAGAGATACGCAGTATTTT.

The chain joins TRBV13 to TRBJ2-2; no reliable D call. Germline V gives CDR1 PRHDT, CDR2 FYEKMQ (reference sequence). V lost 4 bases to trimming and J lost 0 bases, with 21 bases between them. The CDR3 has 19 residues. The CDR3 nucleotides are TGTGCCAGCAGCTCAACCGGGTCGGCCAGTGCCGCGAACACCGGGGAGCTGTTTTTT. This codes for CASSSTGSASAANTGELFF.

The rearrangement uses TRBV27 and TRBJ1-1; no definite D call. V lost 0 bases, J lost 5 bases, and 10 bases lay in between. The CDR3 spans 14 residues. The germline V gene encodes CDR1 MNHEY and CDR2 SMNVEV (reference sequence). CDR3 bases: TGTGCCAGCAGTTTATCGTTTACGAGGACTGAAGCTTTCTTT. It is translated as CASSLSFTRTEAFF.

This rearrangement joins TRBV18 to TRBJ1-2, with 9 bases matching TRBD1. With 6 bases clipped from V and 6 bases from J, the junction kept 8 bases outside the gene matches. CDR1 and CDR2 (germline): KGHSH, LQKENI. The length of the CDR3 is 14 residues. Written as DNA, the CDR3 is TGTGCCAGCTCGCCGGGACAGGGAAGGGATGGCTACACCTTC. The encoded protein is CASSPGQGRDGYTF. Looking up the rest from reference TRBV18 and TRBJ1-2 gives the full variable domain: NAGVMQNPRHLVRRRGQEARLRCSPMKGHSHVYWYRQLPEEGLKFMVYLQKENIIDESGMPKERFSAEFPKEGPSILRIQQVVRGDSAAYFCASSPGQGRDGYTFGSGTRLTVV.